Sequencing of this T cell receptor (beta chain) was carried out in a study of blood T cell repertoires in COVID-19. Method: immunoSEQ multiplex PCR; TCRdb's copy keeps in-frame clones and lacks some. The sample lists just over 350,000 clones; 70% to 90% were seen once. Germline V CDR1 and CDR2: MGHRA, YSYEKL. This CDR3 region has 13 residues. V lost 1 base, J lost 6 bases, and 10 bases lay in between. The J gene is TRBJ2-7, the V gene TRBV4-1; D not resolved. The sequence was collected from an older woman with COVID-19, enrolled during active disease. Material for sequencing was peripheral blood. CDR3 in DNA: TGCGCCAGCAGCCAAGTCCCTAGAGGCGAGCAGTACTTC. Its translation is CASSQVPRGEQYF.